The 20 T cell receptor beta chains presented below share a single source sample, sequenced in a study of cytomegalovirus exposure and HLA in healthy donors. Method: immunoSEQ multiplex PCR; TCRdb's copy keeps in-frame clones and lacks some. The data hold tens of thousands of clones, with almost 97% observed a single time. The sample taken for sequencing was PBMCs. The source is a woman under 30 in good health and CMV-seronegative.

The chain has TRBV27 and TRBJ2-2, with TRBD2 matching 7 bases. Trimming took 11 bases from V and 4 from J; bases not matched to a gene: 10. Germline CDR1 and CDR2: MNHEY and SMNVEV (reference sequence). This CDR3 is 14 amino acids long. DNA of the CDR3: TGTGCCTCTCGGGGCGGGAGTGTCACCGGGGAGCTGTTTTTT. Amino acid sequence: CASRGGSVTGELFF.

This rearrangement joins TRBV4-3 to TRBJ1-4, with a tentative D call TRBD1 (5 bases). The V and J ends lost 0 bases and 8 bases respectively, with 16 bases between them. Germline CDR1 reads LGHNA; CDR2 reads YSLEER. The CDR3 is 16 amino acids. The CDR3 nucleotides are TGCGCCAGCAGCCAAGATCATGGGCAGGGAAGGGAAAAACTGTTTTTT. Residues: CASSQDHGQGREKLFF.

V gene TRBV5-1 combines with J gene TRBJ2-1; TRBD2 matches 9 bases. This CDR3 contains 15 residues. J gave up 1 base and V 4 bases, and 3 bases lay outside the gene matches. Germline V lookup: CDR1 SGHRS, CDR2 YFSETQ. The CDR3 region is CASSPAGGSYNEQFF. CDR3 sequence (DNA): TGCGCCAGCAGCCCTGCGGGGGGGTCCTACAATGAGCAGTTCTTC.

Here the CDR3 reads CASTPGGGKETQYF. CDR3 nucleotides: TGTGCCAGCACACCGGGGGGCGGGAAAGAGACCCAGTACTTC. The rearrangement joins TRBV2 to TRBJ2-5; tentative D call: TRBD2 (7 bases). The V end lost 7 bases, the J end lost 3 bases, and 15 bases lay between the germline ends. CDR3 length equals 14 residues. Germline lookup yields CDR1 SNHLY and CDR2 FYNNEI.

V and J are TRBV6-5 and TRBJ2-5, with a tentative D call TRBD2 (5 bases). This CDR3 has 15 residues. Germline CDR1 MNHEY, CDR2 SVGAGI. Trimming stripped 2 bases from V and 5 bases from J, with 15 bases between. The CDR3 DNA follows: TGTGCCAGCAGTTACAGCGAGGGTCAGTGGGAGACCCAGTACTTC. Protein: CASSYSEGQWETQYF.

This rearrangement joins TRBV29-1 to TRBJ1-2; D possibly corresponds to TRBD1 (5 bases). CDR1 and CDR2 from the germline V gene are SQVTM and ANQGSEA. Trimming shortened V by 0 bases and J by 3 bases, and 11 bases separated the two germline ends. CDR3 length equals 14 residues. The CDR3 DNA reads as TGCAGCGTTGAAGATGGGACTAACTACTATGGCTACACCTTC. This gives the protein CSVEDGTNYYGYTF. The whole variable domain, filled in from reference TRBV29-1 and TRBJ1-2, reads SAVISQKPSRDICQRGTSLTIQCQVDSQVTMMFWYRQQPGQSLTLIATANQGSEATYESGFVIDKFPISRPNLTFSTLTVSNMSPEDSSIYLCSVEDGTNYYGYTFGSGTRLTVV.

The chain has TRBV6-1 and TRBJ2-5; the match to TRBD2 covers 7 bases. The CDR3 is 12 amino acids. The germline gives CDR1 MNHNS, CDR2 SASEGT. V shed 10 bases and J 4 bases; nucleotides not matched to a gene: 6. The CDR3 nucleotides are TGTGCCACGGGCGGGGGAGGAGAGACCCAGTACTTC. Translated: CATGGGGETQYF.

The gene calls are TRBV27 and TRBJ1-2, with TRBD1 matching 12 bases. CDR3 length equals 17 residues. The trim removed 6 bases at V and 0 bases at J, leaving 8 bases unmatched. CDR1 is MNHEY and CDR2 is SMNVEV in the germline V gene (reference sequence). The CDR3 loop is CASSPWGQGAANYGYTF. CDR3 DNA: TGTGCCAGCAGCCCTTGGGGACAGGGGGCAGCTAACTATGGCTACACCTTC.

The chain carries TRBV7-2 and TRBJ2-7; D is possibly TRBD2 (7 bases). The V and J ends lost 5 bases and 0 bases respectively, with 14 bases between them. This CDR3 has 15 residues. Looked up from germline, CDR1 is SGHTA and CDR2 is FQGNSA. The CDR3: CASSRRGGGSYEQYF. The CDR3 DNA sequence: TGTGCCAGCAGCCGTCGAGGGGGGGGCTCCTACGAGCAGTACTTC. The full variable domain, with the rest looked up from reference TRBV7-2 and TRBJ2-7, is GAGVSQSPSNKVTEKGKDVELRCDPISGHTALYWYRQSLGQGLEFLIYFQGNSAPDKSGLPSDRFSAERTGGSVSTLTIQRTQQEDSAVYLCASSRRGGGSYEQYFGPGTRLTVT.

This rearrangement joins TRBV5-1 to TRBJ2-5, with D possibly TRBD1 on 7 matching bases. V was clipped by 2 bases and J by 7 bases, with 15 bases between them. Germline CDR1 reads SGHRS; CDR2 reads YFSETQ. The CDR3 length is 14 residues. CDR3 sequence: CASSFGQEGRTQYF. The CDR3 DNA follows: TGCGCCAGCAGCTTTGGACAGGAGGGTCGGACCCAGTACTTC.

The V call is TRBV15, the J call TRBJ1-2; TRBD1 is a possible D gene (6 bases). This CDR3 has 16 amino acids. The V gene's germline CDR1 is LNHNV and CDR2 YYDKDF (reference sequence). The V end was cut by 1 base, the J end by 4 bases, with 16 bases between. Here the CDR3 reads CATSRGAGGGVYGYTF. The CDR3 region has the DNA TGTGCCACCAGCAGAGGCGCCGGAGGGGGGGTCTATGGCTACACCTTC. Complete variable domain (other parts from reference TRBV15 and TRBJ1-2): DAMVIQNPRYQVTQFGKPVTLSCSQTLNHNVMYWYQQKSSQAPKLLFHYYDKDFNNEADTPDNFQSRRPNTSFCFLDIRSPGLGDTAMYLCATSRGAGGGVYGYTFGSGTRLTVV.

CDR3 residues: CASSSKTGNEQFF. Written as DNA, the CDR3 is TGTGCCAGCAGCTCCAAGACAGGGAATGAGCAGTTCTTC. The genes are TRBV11-3 and TRBJ2-1; 7 positions match TRBD1. Germline V gene lookup returns CDR1 SGHNT and CDR2 YENEEA. The V and J ends lost 4 bases and 7 bases, in that order; junction bases with no gene match: 4. This CDR3 region has 13 residues.

V gene TRBV5-6 combines with J gene TRBJ1-5, with 7 bases matching TRBD1. The junction had 3 bases not matched to a gene; V was cut back by 2 bases and J by 4 bases. Germline V CDR1 and CDR2: SGHDT, YYEEEE. CDR3 length: 14 residues. The CDR3 sequence: CASSFGTENQPQHF. The CDR3 coding sequence is TGTGCCAGCAGCTTTGGGACAGAGAATCAGCCCCAGCATTTT.

The chain is built from TRBV7-3 and TRBJ2-7; D might be TRBD2 (5 bases). The CDR3 spans 13 residues. In germline, CDR1 is SGHTA, CDR2 FQGTGA. V lost 5 bases and J lost 6, with 14 bases in between. CDR3 nucleotide sequence: TGTGCCAGCAGCCCAAGGGCGGGTGGCGAGCAGTACTTC. It specifies CASSPRAGGEQYF. The full variable domain, completed using reference TRBV7-3 and TRBJ2-7, is GAGVSQTPSNKVTEKGKYVELRCDPISGHTALYWYRQSLGQGPEFLIYFQGTGAADDSGLPNDRFFAVRPEGSVSTLKIQRTERGDSAVYLCASSPRAGGEQYFGPGTRLTVT.

The rearrangement links TRBV6-6 to TRBJ2-3, with 9 bases fitting TRBD1. The germline V gene has CDR1 MNHNY and CDR2 SVGAGI (reference sequence). The ends lost 2 bases at V and 4 bases at J; junction bases unmatched: 4. The CDR3 loop spans 15 amino acids. CDR3 in DNA: TGTGCCAGCAGTTACGCCGGGACAGGGTCAGATACGCAGTATTTT. It translates to CASSYAGTGSDTQYF.

The chain couples TRBV7-8 to TRBJ1-2; tentative D call: TRBD1 (5 bases). V lost 4 bases to trimming and J lost 13 bases, with 16 bases between them. Germline lookup yields CDR1 SGHVS and CDR2 FQNEAQ. The CDR3 sequence is 12 residues long. The CDR3 is CASSWPDSGCTF. CDR3 DNA sequence: TGTGCCAGCAGCTGGCCCGACAGTGGGTGCACCTTC.

The chain is built from TRBV5-1 and TRBJ2-7; 8 bases are shared with TRBD2. Trimming took 4 bases from V and 6 from J; bases not matched to a gene: 9. This CDR3 is 14 amino acids long. CDR1 and CDR2 (germline): SGHRS, YFSETQ. CDR3 nucleotides: TGCGCCAGCAGCCCATTAGCGGGACGGGGCGAGCAGTACTTC. Encoded protein: CASSPLAGRGEQYF.

The chain employs TRBV15 and TRBJ1-1; 9 bases line up with TRBD1. J gave up 1 base and V 4 bases, and 1 base lay outside the gene matches. The CDR3 spans 14 residues. The germline gives CDR1 LNHNV, CDR2 YYDKDF (reference sequence). The CDR3 region is CATSTDRGNTEAFF. Here the CDR3 DNA reads TGTGCCACCAGCACGGACAGGGGGAACACTGAAGCTTTCTTT.

This sequence joins TRBV10-3 and TRBJ2-7, with D possibly being TRBD1 (5 bases). This CDR3 spans 13 amino acids. Germline V gene data show CDR1 as ENHRY and CDR2 as SYGVKD. The V and J ends lost 2 bases and 6 bases respectively, with 11 bases between them. CDR3: CAISEGVGVEQYF. For the CDR3, the DNA is TGTGCCATCAGTGAGGGGGTAGGGGTCGAGCAGTACTTC.

This clone occurred once. J is TRBJ1-5 and V is TRBV7-2, with 7 positions matching TRBD1. Per germline, CDR1 SGHTA and CDR2 FQGNSA. There are 14 residues in the CDR3. The V segment lost 5 bases and the J segment 6 bases; nucleotides outside the gene matches: 7. Here the CDR3 DNA reads TGTGCCAGCAGCGAAAGACAGGGCGGTCAGCCCCAGCATTTT. It encodes CASSERQGGQPQHF.